These 17 T cell receptor beta chains were sequenced from one sample in a study of tissue T cells after allogeneic stem cell transplantation. Time point here: mouse harvest day 7 after allogeneic transplant. Mouse grafts combined 10^7 T-cell-depleted bone marrow cells with 10^6 splenic CD5+ T cells. Only in-frame clones appear in the TCRdb table, and some are missing; sequencing was by immunoSEQ multiplex PCR. The sample includes 7,000 to 8,000 clones, 50% of them seen just once. Sequenced material: gut tissue. The receptors were sampled from a female BALB/c mouse given C57BL/6 T cells with graft-versus-host disease after an allogeneic hematopoietic cell transplant.

Concerning this clone itself: Any gene name here is a mouse gene name. The read comes to an end 1 residue before the CDR3 does, leaving the germline J gene to fill in the end. The chain couples TRBV31 to TRBJ1-1, with 7 bases fitting TRBD1. The junction had 1 base not matched to a gene; V was cut back by 1 base and J by 5 bases. Germline V lookup: CDR1 GKSSPN, CDR2 SITVG. The CDR3 length is 12 residues. The CDR3 bases that were read are TGTGCCTGGAGTCACAGGGGAACAGAAGTCTTC. Its translation: CAWSHRGTEVF. The whole CDR3 region reads CAWSHRGTEVFF.

Concerning this clone itself: Gene names and germline match the mouse. The CDR3 end lies 1 residue beyond the end of the read and is filled in from the germline J gene. V usage is TRBV26 and J usage is TRBJ2-2; D uncertain. Germline V gives CDR1 KGHPV, CDR2 FQNQEV (reference sequence). Between the trimmed V and J ends, which lost 2 bases and 0 bases, there was a span of 10 bases. This CDR3 contains 16 residues. The CDR3 reads CASSLNSIANTGQLYF. The CDR3 bases that were read are TGTGCCAGCAGTCTGAACAGCATCGCAAACACCGGGCAGCTCTAC. The full variable domain, completed using reference TRBV26 and TRBJ2-2, is NSKVIQTPRYLVKGQGQKAKMRCIPEKGHPVVFWYQQNKNNEFKFLINFQNQEVLQQIDMTEKRFSAECPSNSPCSLEIQSSEAGDSALYLCASSLNSIANTGQLYFGEGSKLTVL.

As concerns this clone: Here the gene names and germline are mouse. The read terminates 1 residue before the CDR3 end, so the remaining end is supplied by the germline J gene. V is TRBV15 and J is TRBJ2-5; 10 bases align to TRBD1. Trimming removed 5 bases from V and 5 bases from J; junction bases left unmatched: 1. Per the germline V gene, CDR1 is SGHND and CDR2 is FRSKSL. There are 13 residues in the CDR3. CDR3 bases read: TGTGCCAGCAGTCGACAGGGGGCAGACACCCAGTAC. This sequence encodes CASSRQGADTQY. The CDR3 in full is CASSRQGADTQYF. Complete variable domain (other parts from reference TRBV15 and TRBJ2-5): DAGVTQTPRHEVAEKGQTIILKCEPVSGHNDLFWYRQTKIQGLELLSYFRSKSLMEDGGAFKDRFKAEMLNSSFSTLKIQPTEPKDSAVYLCASSRQGADTQYFGPGTRLLVL.

With regard to this clone: Gene and germline names: mouse. Sequencing ends 1 residue short of the CDR3 end; the germline J gene provides the rest. The chain joins TRBV3 to TRBJ2-7, with D tentatively TRBD2 (7 bases). Deletions cut 2 bases from V and 0 bases from J, with 8 bases between. Germline CDR1 and CDR2: SNHLY and FYNGKV (reference sequence). The CDR3 has 14 residues. CDR3 amino acids: CASSLRGGSYEQYF. The part of the CDR3 DNA that was read is TGTGCCAGCAGCTTAAGGGGGGGCTCCTATGAACAGTAC.

The table lists this clone with a few counts. The gene names here belong to mouse. The missing CDR3 end, 1 residue past where the read stops, is filled in from the germline J gene. J is TRBJ2-7 and V is TRBV2; weak D call: TRBD2 (5 bases). This CDR3 has 13 residues. V was shortened by 0 bases and J by 7 bases, with 10 bases between the two germline ends. Germline V gene sequence: CDR1 LGHNA, CDR2 YSYQKL. The CDR3 DNA, read in part, is TGTGCCAGCAGCCAAGATTGGCTGGGAGAACAGTAC. Translation: CASSQDWLGEQY. The full CDR3 protein is CASSQDWLGEQYF.

Details on this clone: The germline and genes are mouse ones. The DNA ends 1 residue before the CDR3 does, and the rest of the CDR3 is filled in from the germline J gene. V gene TRBV3 combines with J gene TRBJ1-1; possible D gene TRBD1, 6 bases. CDR3 length: 13 amino acids. Germline CDR1 is SNHLY and CDR2 is FYNGKV (reference sequence). Trimming cost V 4 bases and J 1 base, with 7 bases left between them. The CDR3 loop is CASSSDRNTEVFF. The DNA read from the CDR3 is TGTGCCAGCAGCTCGGACAGAAACACAGAAGTCTTC.

For this clone: Mouse names are used for the genes. CDR3 sequence reads: CASSQDRDWGGQDTQYF. The sequenced CDR3 bases are TGTGCCAGCAGCCAAGATCGGGACTGGGGGGGTCAAGACACCCAGTAC. The chain has TRBV5 and TRBJ2-5; 13 bases agree with TRBD2. The read ends 1 residue early relative to the CDR3; the germline J gene fills the gap. The CDR3 is 17 amino acids. The trim removed 0 bases at V and 3 bases at J, leaving 3 bases unmatched. The germline CDR1 and CDR2 sequences are LGHNA and YNLKQL (reference sequence).

As regards this clone: The genes are named according to mouse. Incomplete CDR3 DNA: TGTGCTAGCAGTTTGGCAATCCAAGACACCCAGTAC. This translates into CASSLAIQDTQY. The full CDR3 is CASSLAIQDTQYF. The chain uses TRBV29 and TRBJ2-5; D gene ambiguous. The read ends 1 residue early relative to the CDR3; the germline J gene fills the gap. Germline V CDR1 and CDR2: MSHET, SYDVDS. V dropped 3 bases and J dropped 2 bases, with 6 bases sitting between them. The CDR3 loop spans 13 amino acids.

This clone showed up just a few times. Any gene name here is a mouse gene name. The DNA read from the CDR3 is TGTGCCAGCTCTCTCGGGACTGGGGGTAGTGCAGAAACGCTGTAT. It translates to CASSLGTGGSAETLY. The whole CDR3 region reads CASSLGTGGSAETLYF. V gene TRBV12-2 combines with J gene TRBJ2-3; TRBD2 aligns across 11 bases. The read ends 1 residue before the CDR3 terminus; that terminus is restored from the germline J gene. CDR1 is SGHLS and CDR2 is HYDKME in the germline V gene. V shed 0 bases, J shed 0 bases, and the junction held 1 base outside the gene matches. This CDR3 contains 16 residues.

By sample fraction, this clone is large. Germline and genes here are mouse. Sequencing ends 1 residue short of the CDR3 end; the germline J gene provides the rest. The chain carries TRBV12-1 and TRBJ2-7; D is unclear. CDR1 is SGHSN, CDR2 HYEKVE, per germline. The V end was cut by 4 bases, the J end by 3 bases, with 12 bases between. This CDR3 is 13 amino acids long. CDR3 residues: CASSPGSFYEQYF. Partial CDR3 DNA: TGTGCCAGCTCACCCGGGAGTTTCTATGAACAGTAC. Supplemented by reference TRBV12-1 and TRBJ2-7, the full variable domain reads DSGVVQSPRHIIKEKGGRSVLTCIPISGHSNVVWYQQTLGKELKFLIQHYEKVERDKGFLPSRFSVQQFDDYHSEMNMSALELEDSAMYFCASSPGSFYEQYFGPGTRLTVL.

About this clone: Gene names denote mouse genes. The CDR3 region is CASSSGSQNTLYF. CDR3 bases read: TGTGCCAGCAGTTCTGGTAGTCAAAACACCTTGTAC. This rearrangement joins TRBV15 to TRBJ2-4; D ambiguous. From the germline J gene comes the end of the CDR3, since the read stops 1 residue before it. Germline CDR1 is SGHND and CDR2 is FRSKSL. Trimming shortened V by 4 bases and J by 0 bases, and 5 bases separated the two germline ends. This CDR3 region has 13 residues. Based on the CDR3 plus reference TRBV15 and TRBJ2-4, the full variable domain is DAGVTQTPRHEVAEKGQTIILKCEPVSGHNDLFWYRQTKIQGLELLSYFRSKSLMEDGGAFKDRFKAEMLNSSFSTLKIQPTEPKDSAVYLCASSSGSQNTLYFGAGTRLSVL.

Concerning this clone: These gene names are mouse names. The read halts 1 residue ahead of the CDR3 end, with the missing end drawn from the germline J gene. The genes are TRBV26 and TRBJ1-3; D not resolved. In germline, CDR1 is KGHPV, CDR2 FQNQEV (reference sequence). The CDR3 is 13 residues long. Trimming pared 3 bases from V and 2 bases from J, leaving 5 bases between. CDR3 loop: CASSLEAGNTLYF. The part of the CDR3 DNA that was read is TGTGCCAGCAGTCTCGAGGCTGGAAATACGCTCTAT.

Details on this clone: Gene names are the mouse ones. CDR3 sequence reads: CSSSQSAGSSAETLYF. Incomplete CDR3 DNA: TGCTCCAGCAGTCAATCTGCTGGGTCTAGTGCAGAAACGCTGTAT. The chain has TRBV23 and TRBJ2-3; the table assigns TRBD2, which was not confirmed against the DNA. The CDR3 is cut off 1 residue early in the read; its end comes from the germline J gene. Germline values: CDR1 KGHTA, CDR2 FQNQQP. This CDR3 spans 16 amino acids.

Comment on this clone: Germline and genes here are mouse. The read stops 1 residue short of the end of the CDR3; the missing end is completed from the germline J gene. V usage is TRBV3 and J usage is TRBJ2-7; D is possibly TRBD1 (5 bases). The germline V gene has CDR1 SNHLY and CDR2 FYNGKV (reference sequence). This CDR3 spans 12 amino acids. V gave up 2 bases and J gave up 3 bases, with 5 bases separating them. CDR3 sequence reads: CASSLRGYEQYF. The DNA read from the CDR3 is TGTGCCAGCAGCTTAAGGGGCTATGAACAGTAC.

Regarding this clone: Gene names are the mouse ones. The CDR3 end is not reached by the read, which stops 1 residue before it; the germline J gene fills it in. This rearrangement joins TRBV26 to TRBJ2-4, with D perhaps assigned TRBD1 or TRBD2 (6 bases each). Trimming took 2 bases from V and 0 from J, leaving 9 bases between them. Germline V CDR1 and CDR2: KGHPV, FQNQEV (reference sequence). This CDR3 contains 15 residues. The sequenced part of the CDR3 DNA is TGTGCCAGCAGTCTGGGGGGGACAAGTCAAAACACCTTGTAC. Its translation is CASSLGGTSQNTLY. From start to end, the CDR3 is CASSLGGTSQNTLYF.

This clone came up a few times. Genes and germline come from the mouse. Sequencing ends 1 residue short of the CDR3 end; the germline J gene provides the rest. This chain connects TRBV26 to TRBJ1-1; D unresolved. The CDR3 covers 13 residues. The germline CDR1 and CDR2 sequences are KGHPV and FQNQEV (reference sequence). The germline V and J ends were trimmed by 1 base and 1 base, with 4 bases remaining between them. The CDR3 bases that were read are TGTGCCAGCAGTCTGTGGGGGAACACAGAAGTCTTC. Its translation is CASSLWGNTEVF. The full CDR3 reads CASSLWGNTEVFF.

Points on this clone: Here the gene names and germline are mouse. The CDR3 extends 1 residue past the end of the read, so its final part is completed from the germline J gene. The V call is TRBV19, the J call TRBJ1-1; 9 positions agree with TRBD1. V dropped 2 bases and J dropped 6; count of bases not matched to a gene: 5. Germline CDR1 reads FNHDT; CDR2 reads SITEND (reference sequence). This CDR3 region has 14 residues. The CDR3 bases that were read are TGTGCCAGCAGTATTGGGACAGGGAGCCCAGAAGTCTTC. Protein product: CASSIGTGSPEVF. The whole CDR3 is CASSIGTGSPEVFF.